This paragraph covers one TCR beta chain sequence. The CDR3 totals 13 residues. V was clipped by 9 bases and J by 6 bases, with 17 bases between them. The record originates from a study of shared clonotypes between healthy human individuals. Repertoires were generated with immunoSEQ multiplex PCR, while TCRdb's copy carries only in-frame clones and drops some. The data contain roughly 1,100,000 clones, about 77% of them seen just once; the ten biggest clones take up nearly 1.5%. Specimen: memory CD4+ T cells sorted from blood. Described subset: CD45RA-negative fraction. The TCR comes from a young man in good health. This chain connects TRBV23-1 to TRBJ1-2, with a possible D match to TRBD1 (6 bases). TRBV23-1 is an ORF, with its function uncertain. DNA for the CDR3: TGCGCCAGACAGGGTCTGCAGGTGGATGGCTACACCTTC. Its protein is CARQGLQVDGYTF.